This T cell receptor (beta chain) derives from a study of Tregs in tolerant kidney transplant recipients. Assay used: immunoSEQ multiplex PCR; TCRdb lists only in-frame clones, some missing. The listing records approximately 50,000 clones. Comments on this clone: The DNA ends 3 residues before the CDR3 does, and the rest of the CDR3 is filled in from the germline J gene.

This CDR3 has 13 residues. Germline V lookup: CDR1 SGHRS, CDR2 YFSETQ. The V and J ends lost 2 bases and 1 base respectively, with 6 bases between them. The chain carries TRBV5-1 and TRBJ1-1; no reliable D call. The sequencing used CD4+ T cells from blood, collected before the transplant. This clonotype was obtained from a human donor who received a combined kidney and bone marrow transplant. The chain's CDR3 is CASSFQRNTEAFF. CDR3 DNA (partial): TGCGCCAGCAGCTTCCAGAGGAACACTGAA.